Presented here are 10 T cell receptor beta chains from one specimen sequenced in a study of T cells after yellow fever vaccination. TCRdb reprocessed the 5' RACE reads with MiXCR, giving one entry per CDR3 protein. The table includes 550,000 or so distinct CDR3 sequences, 15% to 20% detected once. Sample: PBMCs, taken 15 days after the yellow fever booster vaccination. Receptor source: a young man who received the YFV17D yellow fever vaccine.

The chain couples TRBV5-1 to TRBJ2-5; TRBD2 aligns across 12 bases. Germline assignment: CDR1 SGHRS and CDR2 YFSETQ. The CDR3 is made up of 15 amino acids. J gave up 3 bases and V 7 bases, and 7 bases lay outside the gene matches. The CDR3: CASGTSGGKKETQYF. The CDR3, as DNA: TGCGCCAGCGGTACTAGCGGGGGGAAGAAAGAGACCCAGTACTTC.

This clonotype has more than one count but fewer than ten. This chain uses TRBV9 with TRBJ2-1; no reliable D call. Germline lookup yields CDR1 SGDLS and CDR2 YYNGEE. The CDR3 contains 16 residues. Trimming took off 0 bases at V and 0 bases at J, with 10 bases between the two ends. DNA of the CDR3: TGTGCCAGCAGCGTAGGCGCCGCGAACTCCTACAATGAGCAGTTCTTC. It translates to CASSVGAANSYNEQFF.

The chain recombines TRBV6-5 with TRBJ2-7, with 7 positions matching TRBD2. V was pared by 4 bases and J by 4 bases, with 7 bases of the junction left unmatched. The germline V gene encodes CDR1 MNHEY and CDR2 SVGAGI. The CDR3 covers 14 residues. For the CDR3, the DNA is TGTGCCAGCAGTTCTCCTAGCGGAATTTACGAGCAGTACTTC. This gives the protein CASSSPSGIYEQYF.

This chain uses TRBV6-5 with TRBJ1-4, with a weak D call TRBD1 (6 bases). Germline V gene lookup returns CDR1 MNHEY and CDR2 SVGAGI. This CDR3 comprises 14 residues. Trimming shortened V by 4 bases and J by 8 bases, and 14 bases separated the two germline ends. The CDR3 nucleotides are TGTGCCAGCAGTTTTGGGGGGCTCGGCGAAAAACTGTTTTTT. It specifies CASSFGGLGEKLFF.

The CDR3 loop reads CASTERAKGPSGNTIYF. The CDR3 DNA reads as TGTGCCAGCACCGAACGGGCCAAGGGTCCCTCTGGAAACACCATATATTTT. The chain is built from TRBV6-1 and TRBJ1-3; D call uncertain. Germline V gives CDR1 MNHNS, CDR2 SASEGT. This CDR3 region has 17 residues. The V end lost 7 bases, the J end lost 0 bases, and 19 bases lay between the germline ends.

The chain carries TRBV29-1 and TRBJ2-3; tentatively, D is TRBD2 (5 bases). This CDR3 region has 14 residues. Per the germline V gene, CDR1 is SQVTM and CDR2 is ANQGSEA. Trimming removed 6 bases at V and 1 base at J, with 14 bases between. The CDR3 DNA sequence: TGCAGCGTCAGAGCGGCGCCGGGCACAGATACGCAGTATTTT. It translates to CSVRAAPGTDTQYF.

The chain joins TRBV5-1 to TRBJ2-1, with 8 bases fitting TRBD2. The CDR3 is made up of 17 amino acids. Germline CDR1 is SGHRS and CDR2 is YFSETQ. With V trimmed by 0 bases and J by 10 bases, 15 bases remained unmatched. In DNA, the CDR3 is TGCGCCAGCAGCTTGGGAGTAGCGGGAAACCCCCTCTCGGAGCAGTTCTTC. It codes for CASSLGVAGNPLSEQFF.

This chain uses TRBV23-1 with TRBJ1-5; D is unclear. TRBV23-1 falls under the ORF class, with uncertain function. Trimming removed 3 bases at V and 1 base at J, with 19 bases between. This CDR3 has 18 residues. CDR3 nucleotide sequence: TGCGCCAGCAGTCACGGACCCCTTAAGGTGGAGAGCAATCAGCCCCAGCATTTT. It specifies CASSHGPLKVESNQPQHF.

This sequence joins TRBV6-2 or TRBV6-3 and TRBJ2-1, with unresolved D. Germline V lookup: CDR1 MNHEY, CDR2 SVGEGT. CDR3 length: 13 residues. The ends were cut back, 5 bases at V and 2 bases at J, with 7 bases in the middle. Here the CDR3 reads CASSESTYNEQFF. DNA for the CDR3: TGTGCCAGCAGTGAGTCTACCTACAATGAGCAGTTCTTC.

The genes are TRBV25-1 and TRBJ2-7; D gene ambiguous. The CDR3 length is 12 residues. V lost 6 bases and J 6 bases, leaving 12 bases between the germline ends. Germline V lookup: CDR1 MGHDK, CDR2 SYGVNS. For the CDR3, the DNA is TGTGCCAGCAGGGAACCAGGTGGCGAGCAGTACTTC. Encoded protein: CASREPGGEQYF.